The 18 T cell receptor beta chains below all came from one sample that was sequenced in a study of blood T cell repertoires in COVID-19. Here immunoSEQ multiplex PCR was the method, and the copy in TCRdb shows in-frame clones only, minus some. The table has about 140,000 clones, 75% to 85% seen once; the top ten hold under 3%. The sample comprised peripheral blood. Receptor source: a man between 45 and 60 years old with acute or convalescent COVID-19.

Written as DNA, the CDR3 is TGCAGCTCCCATCTAGCGGGATCGTACAATGAGCAGTTCTTC. It codes for CSSHLAGSYNEQFF. The chain joins TRBV29-1 to TRBJ2-1, with 9 nucleotides matching TRBD2. CDR1 SQVTM and CDR2 ANQGSEA come from the germline V gene. With V trimmed by 8 bases and J by 4 bases, 9 bases remained unmatched. This CDR3 is 14 amino acids long.

The rearrangement uses TRBV30 and TRBJ2-3; perhaps TRBD2 as D (5 bases). Trimming took 4 bases from V and 2 from J, leaving 13 bases between them. The CDR3 runs to 14 residues. The V gene's germline CDR1 is GTSNPN and CDR2 SVGIG (reference sequence). CDR3: CAWTLAGPTDTQYF. DNA for the CDR3: TGTGCCTGGACCCTAGCAGGACCCACAGATACGCAGTATTTT.

The chain uses TRBV5-1 and TRBJ1-1; D possibly corresponds to TRBD1 (6 bases). CDR1 is SGHRS and CDR2 is YFSETQ in the germline V gene. Deletions cut 0 bases from V and 2 bases from J, with 11 bases between. This CDR3 spans 15 amino acids. The CDR3 region is CASSLGDRSNTEAFF. In nucleotides, the CDR3 is TGCGCCAGCAGCTTGGGAGACAGGAGCAACACTGAAGCTTTCTTT.

The CDR3 DNA is TGTGCCAGCAGCCATCCCGGGAACACCATATATTTT. The encoded protein is CASSHPGNTIYF. The rearrangement joins TRBV3-1 (or the pseudogene TRBV3-2) to TRBJ1-3; D gene uncertain. The CDR3 is 12 residues long. The V and J ends lost 3 bases and 7 bases respectively, with 7 bases between them. Germline V gene sequence: CDR1 LGHDT, CDR2 YNNKEL (reference sequence).

This chain uses TRBV5-8 with TRBJ2-1; weak D call: TRBD1 (5 bases). The V gene lost 0 bases and the J gene lost 4 bases, with 11 bases spanning the gap. The CDR3 has 15 amino acids. Germline lookup yields CDR1 SGHTS and CDR2 YDEGEE. Written as DNA, the CDR3 is TGTGCCAGCAGCTTGGGACAGTTTCATTACAATGAGCAGTTCTTC. It encodes CASSLGQFHYNEQFF. The full variable domain, rest sourced from reference TRBV5-8 and TRBJ2-1, is EAGVTQSPTHLIKTRGQQATLRCSPISGHTSVYWYQQALGLGLQFLLWYDEGEERNRGNFPPRFSGRQFPNYSSELNVNALELEDSALYLCASSLGQFHYNEQFFGPGTRLTVL.

This chain joins TRBV19 and TRBJ2-2, with TRBD1 as a possible D gene (5 bases). V shed 7 bases and J shed 4 bases, with 7 bases lying between them. CDR3 length: 12 residues. The germline CDR1 and CDR2 sequences are LNHDA and SQIVND (reference sequence). CDR3 coding DNA: TGTGCCAGTATTGACAGCACCGGGGAGCTGTTTTTT. Protein: CASIDSTGELFF.

The gene calls are TRBV6-5 and TRBJ1-1; TRBD1 agrees at 7 bases. Trimming removed 0 bases from V and 4 bases from J; junction bases left unmatched: 5. The CDR3 is 15 amino acids. Per germline, CDR1 MNHEY and CDR2 SVGAGI. The CDR3 here is CASSYSRGQGTEAFF. Written as DNA, the CDR3 is TGTGCCAGCAGTTACTCGAGGGGGCAGGGCACTGAAGCTTTCTTT.

The V gene is TRBV9, the J gene TRBJ2-7, with a possible D match to TRBD2 (6 bases). CDR3 length: 15 amino acids. V lost 0 bases, J lost 7 bases, and 17 bases lay in between. Germline V gives CDR1 SGDLS, CDR2 YYNGEE. The CDR3, as DNA: TGTGCCAGCAGCGTAGCTGGCGGTGCGGGAAGGGAGCAGTACTTC. Protein: CASSVAGGAGREQYF.

This chain uses TRBV11-2 with TRBJ2-7, with TRBD2 matching 12 bases. V lost 5 bases, J lost 5 bases, and 7 bases stayed unmatched. The CDR3 contains 15 residues. Germline V gives CDR1 SGHAT, CDR2 FQNNGV. CDR3 bases: TGTGCCAGCAGCCGTAGACTAGCGGGAGCCCACGAGCAGTACTTC. It codes for CASSRRLAGAHEQYF.

V gene TRBV11-2 combines with J gene TRBJ2-1; 11 bases are a match to TRBD2. The CDR3 spans 17 residues. J was trimmed by 4 bases and V by 1 base; bases with no gene match: 6. The V gene's germline CDR1 is SGHAT and CDR2 FQNNGV. CDR3 region: CASSLASGLAVYNEQFF. CDR3 DNA sequence: TGTGCCAGCAGCTTAGCTTCGGGACTAGCGGTGTACAATGAGCAGTTCTTC.

V and J are TRBV7-6 and TRBJ2-7, with a weak D call TRBD1 (5 bases). Trimming cost V 5 bases and J 2 bases, with 10 bases left between them. The CDR3 length is 13 residues. Germline loops: CDR1 SGHVS, CDR2 FNYEAQ. CDR3 loop: CASSTDRTYEQYF. The CDR3 coding sequence is TGTGCCAGCAGCACTGACAGAACCTACGAGCAGTACTTC.

This chain links TRBV5-5 with TRBJ2-5; 8 nucleotides line up with TRBD1. Germline CDR1 and CDR2: SGHKS and YYEKEE (reference sequence). CDR3 length: 17 amino acids. Trimming removed 0 bases from V and 2 bases from J; junction bases left unmatched: 9. The CDR3 sequence is CASSLAWLDRDQETQYF. DNA for the CDR3: TGTGCCAGCAGCTTGGCCTGGTTGGACAGGGATCAAGAGACCCAGTACTTC.

CDR3: CASSDRWGYTF. CDR3 coding DNA: TGTGCCAGTAGTGACAGGTGGGGCTACACCTTC. The V gene is TRBV19, the J gene TRBJ1-2; maybe TRBD1 (6 bases). V shed 5 bases and J shed 8 bases, with 9 bases lying between them. The CDR3 covers 11 residues. Germline values: CDR1 LNHDA, CDR2 SQIVND (reference sequence).

The chain has TRBV7-9 and TRBJ2-2, with 7 bases matching TRBD2. The CDR3 sequence is 16 residues long. Trimming at V came to 5 bases and at J to 7 bases, leaving 13 bases not matched to a gene. Germline V gene lookup returns CDR1 SEHNR and CDR2 FQNEAQ (reference sequence). The CDR3 region has the DNA TGTGCCAGCAGCCTTCCATCTGGGAGGGTCGGCGGGGAGCTGTTTTTT. Translating it yields CASSLPSGRVGGELFF. The whole variable domain, filled in from reference TRBV7-9 and TRBJ2-2, reads DTGVSQNPRHKITKRGQNVTFRCDPISEHNRLYWYRQTLGQGPEFLTYFQNEAQLEKSRLLSDRFSAERPKGSFSTLEIQRTEQGDSAMYLCASSLPSGRVGGELFFGEGSRLTVL.

This sequence joins TRBV6-1 and TRBJ1-6; 9 bases agree with TRBD1. The CDR3 length is 16 residues. Germline values: CDR1 MNHNS, CDR2 SASEGT. V lost 4 bases and J lost 5; bases outside the gene matches: 6. CDR3 loop: CASSVGTGIHNSPLHF. As DNA, the CDR3 is TGTGCCAGCAGTGTCGGGACAGGGATACATAATTCACCCCTCCACTTT.

The genes are TRBV5-1 and TRBJ2-1; 8 nucleotides align to TRBD2. The germline V gene has CDR1 SGHRS and CDR2 YFSETQ. The CDR3 has 14 residues. The V and J ends lost 4 bases and 5 bases, in that order; junction bases with no gene match: 5. The CDR3 spells CASSLSGGDNEQFF. CDR3 nucleotide sequence: TGCGCCAGCAGCCTCTCCGGGGGGGACAATGAGCAGTTCTTC.

The rearrangement links TRBV6-1 to TRBJ2-3; 14 nucleotides line up with TRBD2. CDR1 and CDR2 (germline): MNHNS, SASEGT. J gave up 5 bases and V 3 bases, and 4 bases lay outside the gene matches. The CDR3 is 16 amino acids. CDR3 sequence: CASSETSGGAIDTQYF. The CDR3 DNA reads TGTGCCAGCAGTGAGACTAGCGGGGGGGCAATAGATACGCAGTATTTT.

The V and J genes are TRBV30 and TRBJ1-1; D unresolved. V was trimmed by 4 bases and J by 0 bases, leaving 6 bases between them. This CDR3 spans 12 amino acids. Germline CDR1 GTSNPN, CDR2 SVGIG (reference sequence). The CDR3 loop is CAWTRMNTEAFF. The DNA for the CDR3 is TGTGCCTGGACCAGGATGAACACTGAAGCTTTCTTT.